The sequence of this TCR beta chain was determined in a study of cytomegalovirus exposure and HLA in healthy donors (dated by TCRdb to 2016 to 2017). Background for the entire study: According to a later analysis, one platform produced both the 120 validation repertoires and the 700 or so repertoires of the first cohort. To predict cytomegalovirus infection status, the study brought together high-throughput TCR immunosequencing, statistical association of individual TCRs with disease status, and machine learning. Along with the approximately 700-subject first cohort, a separate validation cohort of over a hundred different subjects was used. The study was designed to test whether signatures of past pathogen exposure could be identified by cataloging public T cell receptors.

Donors formed part of the validation cohort, which comprised some 120 subjects and was distinct from the first cohort of over 500 subjects. The research as a whole found: The authors suggested that the approach could potentially be generalized to other disease states and immunological phenotypes. All 120 or so repertoires were used to score co-occurrence in the validation cohort in a later analysis, because that analysis had no HLA typing for the cohort. Subsequent analysis determined that TCRs grouped into clusters in the first cohort also showed a tendency toward co-occurrence across the approximately 120 validation repertoires, and 85% to 95% of cluster scores exceeded 0. The study listed 170 or so TCR beta chains as associated with cytomegalovirus. Across donors, most TCR sequences were observed very rarely, whereas some public TCRs were present in many individuals. The classifier was reported to diagnose cytomegalovirus status with high specificity and sensitivity in both the original and validation cohorts. A few of the identified cytomegalovirus-associated TCR beta chains were confirmed in vitro to be specific for cytomegalovirus antigens.

Between the V and J ends, shortened by 6 bases and 6 bases respectively, the junction contains 18 bases. The CDR3, from cysteine to phenylalanine, totals 15 residues. The kept DNA is CDR3 alone, 45 bases in frame from the first base. The germline V gene specifies SNHLY as CDR1 and FYNNEI as CDR2. In regard to this clone: Its antigen is still unknown. No quality values exist for individual bases; no much larger clone is one base distant.

Library method: the immunoSEQ multiplex PCR assay. Under the source paper's analysis protocol: A statistical classification framework was built to diagnose cytomegalovirus status from the catalog of TCR beta chain sequences. The table was pulled from immuneACCESS by TCRdb, which kept in-frame rearrangements only. Such tables lose some clones; where checked, under half of the loss comes from unresolved V genes, and the rest has no known cause. From that table come the V and J calls and clone size; the DNA was used to work out D and trimming. This sample is represented by some 90,000 clones; around 90% of them were singletons. Roughly 3.9% of the sample rests with the top ten.

The sample taken for sequencing was PBMCs. The TCR originated in a woman aged 25 to 39 in good health and CMV-seronegative. The chain is made from TRBV2 and TRBJ2-1, with a weak D call of TRBD1 (6 bases match). The DNA sequence follows: TGTGCCAGCAGAAGTTCCCTGGACAGACGCAATGAGCAGTTCTTC. The resulting protein is CASRSSLDRRNEQFF.